Presented here are 20 T cell receptor beta chains from one specimen sequenced in a study of T cell repertoires and HLA-DP antigens. These receptors have no known antigen. Clones were read by immunoSEQ multiplex PCR, and TCRdb kept only the in-frame ones, dropping some. The sample lists 85,000 to 90,000 clones; roughly nine tenths were seen once. Sequencing was done on a sample of CD4+ T cells from PBMCs. These TCRs come from a man aged 50 or older in good health and CMV-seronegative.

V gene TRBV7-2 combines with J gene TRBJ2-5; a possible D gene is TRBD2 (6 bases). V was pared by 3 bases and J by 4 bases, with 12 bases between. The CDR3 spans 14 residues. Germline CDR1 is SGHTA and CDR2 is FQGNSA. In DNA, the CDR3 is TGTGCCAGCAGCTTGGCGGGGACTCGAGAGACCCAGTACTTC. It translates to CASSLAGTRETQYF. Together with reference TRBV7-2 and TRBJ2-5, the CDR3 gives the full variable domain: GAGVSQSPSNKVTEKGKDVELRCDPISGHTALYWYRQSLGQGLEFLIYFQGNSAPDKSGLPSDRFSAERTGGSVSTLTIQRTQQEDSAVYLCASSLAGTRETQYFGPGTRLLVL.

CDR3 amino acids: CASSRIGTGPMNTEAFF. The CDR3 nucleotides are TGTGCCAGCTCACGTATAGGGACAGGACCGATGAACACTGAAGCTTTCTTT. J is TRBJ1-1 and V is TRBV18, with 8 positions matching TRBD1. After removal of 4 bases from V and 0 bases from J, the junction contained 10 bases not matched to a gene. Germline V gene sequence: CDR1 KGHSH, CDR2 LQKENI. The CDR3 consists of 17 residues.

This sequence joins TRBV30 and TRBJ1-5; D is unclear. The CDR3 extends over 15 amino acids. The V gene's germline CDR1 is GTSNPN and CDR2 SVGIG (reference sequence). V lost 5 bases and J lost 2, with 16 bases in between. The CDR3 spells CAWRRGNMGNQPQHF. CDR3 nucleotide sequence: TGTGCCTGGCGCCGAGGGAATATGGGCAATCAGCCCCAGCATTTT.

V and J are TRBV5-1 and TRBJ2-7; no clear D. V was shortened by 0 bases and J by 2 bases, with 9 bases between the two germline ends. Germline V gene data show CDR1 as SGHRS and CDR2 as YFSETQ. The CDR3 consists of 14 residues. The CDR3 DNA reads TGCGCCAGCAGCTTGGAAGGCGAAACCTACGAGCAGTACTTC. As protein: CASSLEGETYEQYF.

This chain connects TRBV6-5 to TRBJ1-1, with a tentative D call TRBD1 (6 bases). V lost 9 bases to trimming and J lost 5 bases, with 13 bases between them. The CDR3 spans 12 residues. CDR1 is MNHEY and CDR2 is SVGAGI in the germline V gene. DNA of the CDR3: TGTGCCAGTGGGAGGGGGAAGACTGAAGCTTTCTTT. Encoded protein: CASGRGKTEAFF.

The V gene is TRBV14, the J gene TRBJ1-2; perhaps TRBD1 as D (5 bases). The CDR3 is 18 amino acids. Germline lookup yields CDR1 SGHDN and CDR2 FVKESK. Trimming removed 1 base at V and 4 bases at J, with 22 bases between. The CDR3 DNA is TGTGCCAGCAGCCAAGCCCCTTCCGGGGGATCAATCCTCTATGGCTACACCTTC. Amino acid sequence: CASSQAPSGGSILYGYTF.

The chain joins TRBV27 to TRBJ2-1; TRBD2 matches at 11 bases. The CDR3 extends over 16 amino acids. V was pared by 5 bases and J by 1 base, with 4 bases of the junction left unmatched. In germline, CDR1 is MNHEY, CDR2 SMNVEV (reference sequence). The CDR3 loop reads CASSHASGRSYNEQFF. CDR3 nucleotides: TGTGCCAGCAGTCACGCTAGCGGGAGGTCCTACAATGAGCAGTTCTTC.

The rearrangement uses TRBV7-3 and TRBJ1-5; TRBD1 agrees at 7 bases. Per germline, CDR1 SGHTA and CDR2 FQGTGA. This CDR3 region has 13 residues. V shed 5 bases and J 4 bases; nucleotides not matched to a gene: 2. In DNA form, the CDR3 reads TGTGCCAGCAGCCCGACAGGGAATCAGCCCCAGCATTTT. Residues: CASSPTGNQPQHF.

This chain connects TRBV2 to TRBJ2-7; 7 positions agree with TRBD2. Germline CDR1 is SNHLY and CDR2 is FYNNEI. V lost 3 bases and J lost 3; bases outside the gene matches: 17. The CDR3 loop spans 18 amino acids. CDR3 amino acids: CASSESKGRGSGSYEQYF. DNA of the CDR3: TGTGCCAGCAGTGAGTCGAAGGGGAGGGGATCAGGAAGCTACGAGCAGTACTTC.

The rearrangement joins TRBV5-3 to TRBJ1-6, with D perhaps TRBD1 (6 bases). TRBV5-3 qualifies as an ORF whose function is uncertain. The CDR3 extends over 16 amino acids. Trimming removed 4 bases from V and 4 bases from J, with 15 bases in between. The CDR3 region is CARSLDSIRYNSPLHF. CDR3 DNA: TGTGCCAGAAGCCTGGACAGCATAAGATATAATTCACCCCTCCACTTT.

Here the CDR3 reads CASSVATSGPGELFF. CDR3 sequence (DNA): TGTGCCAGCAGCGTAGCTACTTCTGGGCCCGGGGAGCTGTTTTTT. The V gene is TRBV9, the J gene TRBJ2-2; D ambiguous. V lost 0 bases and J lost 6, with 12 bases in between. Germline V gives CDR1 SGDLS, CDR2 YYNGEE. The CDR3 has 15 amino acids.

The chain joins TRBV20-1 to TRBJ2-7, with no clear D. Germline V gene data show CDR1 as DFQATT and CDR2 as SNEGSKA (reference sequence). Deletions cut 5 bases from V and 5 bases from J, with 10 bases between. This CDR3 comprises 11 residues. The CDR3 loop is CSAAPVNEQYF. As DNA, the CDR3 is TGCAGTGCTGCACCGGTTAACGAGCAGTACTTC.

The chain is built from TRBV2 and TRBJ2-1; the D is unclear. CDR3 length: 14 residues. The germline V gene has CDR1 SNHLY and CDR2 FYNNEI. Trimming pared 8 bases from V and 2 bases from J, leaving 13 bases between. This CDR3 is CASQGKGAYNEQFF. CDR3 DNA sequence: TGTGCCAGCCAAGGCAAAGGAGCCTACAATGAGCAGTTCTTC.

The chain is built from TRBV30 and TRBJ1-2, with 9 nucleotides matching TRBD1. V shed 3 bases and J 6 bases; nucleotides not matched to a gene: 5. The germline CDR1 and CDR2 sequences are GTSNPN and SVGIG (reference sequence). The CDR3 has 13 amino acids. CDR3 nucleotide sequence: TGTGCCTGGAGCCAAGGACAGGGGCATGGCTACACCTTC. It encodes CAWSQGQGHGYTF.

The chain is built from TRBV28 and TRBJ1-2; TRBD1 might be the D (5 bases). Looked up from germline, CDR1 is MDHEN and CDR2 is SYDVKM. The CDR3 runs to 13 residues. V lost 5 bases to trimming and J lost 0 bases, with 7 bases between them. In nucleotides, the CDR3 is TGTGCCAGCAGTCCGACAGCTAACTATGGCTACACCTTC. It translates to CASSPTANYGYTF.

The chain carries TRBV30 and TRBJ2-7; 9 bases line up with TRBD1. J lost 4 bases, V lost 4 bases, and 5 bases had no gene match. The CDR3 totals 13 residues. Germline CDR1 is GTSNPN and CDR2 is SVGIG (reference sequence). The CDR3 reads CAWTGTGPYEQYF. CDR3 nucleotides: TGTGCCTGGACTGGGACAGGGCCGTACGAGCAGTACTTC.

This clone was seen once. The chain employs TRBV6-5 and TRBJ1-4, with D possibly being TRBD1 (5 bases). The CDR3 contains 15 residues. Germline CDR1 reads MNHEY; CDR2 reads SVGAGI. The ends were cut back, 0 bases at V and 1 base at J, with 6 bases in the middle. The CDR3 loop reads CASSYSTGTNEKLFF. In DNA form, the CDR3 reads TGTGCCAGCAGTTACTCAACAGGAACTAATGAAAAACTGTTTTTT.

The chain joins TRBV13 to TRBJ1-6; D unclear. Trimming pared 1 base from V and 9 bases from J, leaving 16 bases between. The length of the CDR3 is 16 residues. CDR1 is PRHDT and CDR2 is FYEKMQ in the germline V gene (reference sequence). The CDR3 DNA reads as TGTGCCAGCAGCTTAGCTAAGGCAGGACGTGGTTCACCCCTCCACTTT. This encodes CASSLAKAGRGSPLHF.

The gene calls are TRBV6-5 and TRBJ1-3, with TRBD1 as a possible D gene (5 bases). Trimming pared 6 bases from V and 1 base from J, leaving 13 bases between. This CDR3 has 15 residues. Germline V gene sequence: CDR1 MNHEY, CDR2 SVGAGI. This CDR3 reads CASRPGAGSGNTIYF. Here the CDR3 DNA reads TGTGCCAGCAGACCCGGCGCAGGGTCTGGAAACACCATATATTTT.

The chain carries TRBV6-5 and TRBJ1-5; tentatively, D is TRBD1 (5 bases). This CDR3 contains 15 residues. Per germline, CDR1 MNHEY and CDR2 SVGAGI. Between the trimmed V and J ends, which lost 6 bases and 4 bases, there was a span of 16 bases. The CDR3 is CASRTEGARNQPQHF. CDR3 DNA sequence: TGTGCCAGCAGGACAGAAGGGGCGCGTAATCAGCCCCAGCATTTT.